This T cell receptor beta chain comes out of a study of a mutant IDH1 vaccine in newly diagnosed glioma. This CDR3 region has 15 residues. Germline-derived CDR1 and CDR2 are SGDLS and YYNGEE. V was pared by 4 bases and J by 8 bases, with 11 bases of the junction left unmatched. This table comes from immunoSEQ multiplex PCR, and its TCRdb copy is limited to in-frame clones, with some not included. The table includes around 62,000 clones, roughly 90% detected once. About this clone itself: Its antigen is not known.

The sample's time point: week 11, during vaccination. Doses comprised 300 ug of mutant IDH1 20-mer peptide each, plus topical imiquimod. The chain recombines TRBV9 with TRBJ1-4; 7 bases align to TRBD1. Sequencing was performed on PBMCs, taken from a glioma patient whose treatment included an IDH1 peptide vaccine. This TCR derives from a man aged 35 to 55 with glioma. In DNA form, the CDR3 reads TGTGCCAGCAGCCCTTTGACAGGGATAGGCGAAAAACTGTTTTTT. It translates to CASSPLTGIGEKLFF. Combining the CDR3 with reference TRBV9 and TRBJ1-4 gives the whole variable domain DSGVTQTPKHLITATGQRVTLRCSPRSGDLSVYWYQQSLDQGLQFLIQYYNGEERAKGNILERFSAQQFPDLHSELNLSSLELGDSALYFCASSPLTGIGEKLFFGSGTQLSVL.